The 18 T cell receptor beta chains below all came from one sample that was sequenced in a study of blood T cell repertoires in COVID-19. Clones were sequenced by immunoSEQ multiplex PCR, and TCRdb holds only the in-frame ones, with some missing. The profile covers around 200,000 clones, with approximately 81% appearing a single time and roughly a sixth taken by the ten largest. Sequences were obtained from PBMCs or T cells enriched from blood (not recorded which). These receptors were taken from a man aged 35 to 55 who had recovered from COVID-19.

The CDR3 region has the DNA TGTGCCAGCTCATCGACTAACCAAGAGACCCAGTACTTC. Translated: CASSSTNQETQYF. The V gene is TRBV18, the J gene TRBJ2-5; perhaps TRBD2 as D (5 bases). This CDR3 contains 13 residues. V lost 5 bases and J 0 bases, leaving 7 bases between the germline ends. CDR1 is KGHSH and CDR2 is LQKENI in the germline V gene.

The chain couples TRBV5-6 to TRBJ2-3; weak D call: TRBD2 (5 bases). The CDR3 loop spans 17 amino acids. Germline CDR1 is SGHDT and CDR2 is YYEEEE. Trimming removed 4 bases from V and 3 bases from J, with 21 bases in between. The chain's CDR3 is CASSTGAGFEQTDTQYF. The CDR3 bases are TGTGCCAGCAGCACTGGCGCGGGTTTCGAGCAAACAGATACGCAGTATTTT.

V gene TRBV7-2 combines with J gene TRBJ1-2; 10 nucleotides match TRBD1. This CDR3 has 15 amino acids. V trimming: 5 bases; J trimming: 3 bases; junction bases outside the gene matches: 6. From germline, CDR1 is SGHTA and CDR2 FQGNSA. This chain's CDR3 is CASSPRTGGDYGYTF. CDR3 DNA: TGTGCCAGCAGCCCAAGGACAGGGGGTGACTATGGCTACACCTTC.

J is TRBJ2-2 and V is TRBV18, with TRBD2 identical over 14 bases. The length of the CDR3 is 16 residues. Germline trimming cut 6 bases from V and 6 bases from J; bases unmatched to any gene: 6. CDR1 KGHSH and CDR2 LQKENI come from the germline V gene. The CDR3 loop is CASSQGLAGAAGELFF. CDR3 bases: TGTGCCAGCTCCCAGGGACTAGCGGGAGCCGCCGGGGAGCTGTTTTTT.

This clone has just a few counts. The rearrangement joins TRBV29-1 to TRBJ1-1, with TRBD1 matching 7 bases. Looked up from germline, CDR1 is SQVTM and CDR2 is ANQGSEA. The ends lost 0 bases at V and 1 base at J; junction bases unmatched: 2. CDR3 size: 14 residues. CDR3 protein: CSVEERTGNTEAFF. DNA of the CDR3: TGCAGCGTTGAAGAACGGACAGGGAACACTGAAGCTTTCTTT.

The rearrangement uses TRBV2 and TRBJ1-1, with D unresolved. V was pared by 3 bases and J by 10 bases, with 9 bases between. The CDR3 sequence is 11 residues long. Germline CDR1 SNHLY, CDR2 FYNNEI. The CDR3 protein is CASSEVAVAFF. The CDR3 bases are TGTGCCAGCAGTGAGGTGGCAGTAGCTTTCTTT. Looking up the rest from reference TRBV2 and TRBJ1-1 gives the full variable domain: EPEVTQTPSHQVTQMGQEVILRCVPISNHLYFYWYRQILGQKVEFLVSFYNNEISEKSEIFDDQFSVERPDGSNFTLKIRSTKLEDSAMYFCASSEVAVAFFGQGTRLTVV.

V gene TRBV20-1 combines with J gene TRBJ1-2; 9 nucleotides match TRBD1. Germline trimming cut 3 bases from V and 3 bases from J; bases unmatched to any gene: 8. Germline V gene data show CDR1 as DFQATT and CDR2 as SNEGSKA (reference sequence). The CDR3 has 15 residues. In DNA form, the CDR3 reads TGCAGTGCTAGTCCGGGACAGGGTATGGACTATGGCTACACCTTC. Protein: CSASPGQGMDYGYTF.

The CDR3 sequence: CASAHPNGLNNEQFF. In DNA, the CDR3 is TGTGCTAGTGCCCACCCAAACGGACTAAATAATGAGCAGTTCTTC. The V call is TRBV12-5, the J call TRBJ2-1; a weak D match, TRBD2 (6 bases). Trimming pared 7 bases from V and 7 bases from J, leaving 20 bases between. The CDR3 extends over 15 amino acids. The germline gives CDR1 LGHNT, CDR2 FRNRAP.

The J gene is TRBJ2-3, the V gene TRBV19; 10 positions agree with TRBD2. Germline CDR1 reads LNHDA; CDR2 reads SQIVND (reference sequence). The V segment lost 2 bases and the J segment 4 bases; nucleotides outside the gene matches: 9. The CDR3 loop spans 17 amino acids. CDR3 sequence: CASSITSGEESPDTQYF. The CDR3, as DNA: TGTGCCAGTAGTATAACTAGCGGGGAAGAATCACCAGATACGCAGTATTTT.

This clone was counted only a few times. Written as DNA, the CDR3 is TGTGCCAGCAGCTTCGGGAGGGTCGCCGGGGAGCTGTTTTTT. This sequence encodes CASSFGRVAGELFF. This chain uses TRBV11-2 with TRBJ2-2; 8 bases fit TRBD2. This CDR3 has 14 residues. The V and J ends lost 3 bases and 6 bases, in that order; junction bases with no gene match: 3. CDR1 SGHAT and CDR2 FQNNGV come from the germline V gene.

CDR3 region: CASSPYSSGANVLTF. DNA for the CDR3: TGTGCCAGCAGTCCCTACTCGTCTGGGGCCAACGTCCTGACTTTC. The chain couples TRBV6-5 to TRBJ2-6, with no clear D. The CDR3 runs 15 residues. Per germline, CDR1 MNHEY and CDR2 SVGAGI. V was shortened by 5 bases and J by 1 base, with 9 bases between the two germline ends.

This chain links TRBV29-1 with TRBJ2-3; 9 bases map to TRBD1. The germline gives CDR1 SQVTM, CDR2 ANQGSEA. This CDR3 is 12 amino acids long. Unmatched junction bases numbered 7, after V lost 7 bases and J lost 8 bases. Written as DNA, the CDR3 is TGCAGCGGGGGACCACAGGGGGCTACGCAGTATTTT. Translated: CSGGPQGATQYF.

The count of this clone is one. The chain recombines TRBV6-1 with TRBJ2-7; a weak D match, TRBD1 (6 bases). Per the germline V gene, CDR1 is MNHNS and CDR2 is SASEGT. The CDR3 runs 15 residues. V was cut by 3 bases and J by 2 bases, with 14 bases left in between. This CDR3 reads CASSDGTRNTYEQYF. The CDR3 DNA reads TGTGCCAGCAGTGACGGGACAAGAAACACCTACGAGCAGTACTTC.

V usage is TRBV19 and J usage is TRBJ1-3, with TRBD1 matching over 7 bases. Germline V gene data show CDR1 as LNHDA and CDR2 as SQIVND (reference sequence). The CDR3 has 16 amino acids. V lost 5 bases to trimming and J lost 0 bases; unmatched junction nucleotides: 7. As DNA, the CDR3 is TGTGCCAGTAGTCGCCAGGGGGGAGGCTCTGGAAACACCATATATTTT. Encoded protein: CASSRQGGGSGNTIYF.

V is TRBV28 and J is TRBJ1-5; D is perhaps TRBD1 (5 bases). Trimming removed 4 bases from V and 4 bases from J, with 11 bases in between. Germline values: CDR1 MDHEN, CDR2 SYDVKM. The CDR3 has 14 amino acids. CDR3 nucleotides: TGTGCCAGCAGTTCTCGACAGTCGAATCAGCCCCAGCATTTT. It yields the protein CASSSRQSNQPQHF.

CDR3 region: CASSQALFNEQFF. CDR3 in DNA: TGCGCCAGCAGCCAAGCACTCTTCAATGAGCAGTTCTTC. The chain is built from TRBV4-3 and TRBJ2-1; D not certain. CDR3 length: 13 amino acids. Germline loops: CDR1 LGHNA, CDR2 YSLEER. Trimming removed 1 base at V and 6 bases at J, with 7 bases between.

The chain employs TRBV4-1 and TRBJ2-1, with 7 nucleotides matching TRBD1. Trimming at V came to 1 base and at J to 10 bases, leaving 10 bases not matched to a gene. The CDR3 loop spans 15 amino acids. Germline loops: CDR1 MGHRA, CDR2 YSYEKL. Here the CDR3 DNA reads TGCGCCAGCAGCCAAGTGGGGAAGGGGGCAGGAGAGCAGTTCTTC. Residues: CASSQVGKGAGEQFF.

This clone was found many times. V gene TRBV28 combines with J gene TRBJ2-5; the D gene is possibly TRBD2 (6 bases). The CDR3 is 15 amino acids. V gave up 7 bases and J gave up 10 bases, with 25 bases separating them. Germline CDR1 MDHEN, CDR2 SYDVKM. The CDR3 reads CASIDPGVGQTGQYF. As DNA, the CDR3 is TGTGCCAGCATCGACCCGGGGGTAGGTCAGACTGGCCAGTACTTC.